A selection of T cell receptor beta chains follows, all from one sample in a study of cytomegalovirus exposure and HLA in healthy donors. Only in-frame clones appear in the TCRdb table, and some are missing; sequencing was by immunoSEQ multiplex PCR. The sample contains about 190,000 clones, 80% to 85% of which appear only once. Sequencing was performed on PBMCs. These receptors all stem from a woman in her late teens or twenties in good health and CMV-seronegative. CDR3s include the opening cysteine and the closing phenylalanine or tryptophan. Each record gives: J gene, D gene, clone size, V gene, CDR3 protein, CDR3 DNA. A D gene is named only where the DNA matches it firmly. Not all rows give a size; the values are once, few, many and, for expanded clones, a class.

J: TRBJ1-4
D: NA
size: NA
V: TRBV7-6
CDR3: CASSLVSGATNEKLFF
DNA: TGTGCCAGCAGCTTAGTATCAGGGGCAACTAATGAAAAACTGTTTTTT

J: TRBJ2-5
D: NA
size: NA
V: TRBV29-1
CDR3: CSVGGETQYF
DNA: TGCAGCGTTGGCGGGGAGACCCAGTACTTC

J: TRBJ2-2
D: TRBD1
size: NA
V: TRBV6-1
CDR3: CASSEAGRGHPTGELFF
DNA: TGTGCCAGCAGTGAAGCTGGCAGGGGGCATCCAACCGGGGAGCTGTTTTTT

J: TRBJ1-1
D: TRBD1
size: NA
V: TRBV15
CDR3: CATTAGGTEAFF
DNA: TGTGCCACCACCGCAGGGGGAACTGAAGCTTTCTTT

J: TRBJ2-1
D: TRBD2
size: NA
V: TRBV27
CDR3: CASREPLAGYNEQFF
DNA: TGTGCCAGCAGAGAGCCACTAGCGGGATACAATGAGCAGTTCTTC

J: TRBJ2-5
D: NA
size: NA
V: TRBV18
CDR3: CASSLNREETQYF
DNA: TGTGCCAGCTCACTCAACAGGGAAGAGACCCAGTACTTC

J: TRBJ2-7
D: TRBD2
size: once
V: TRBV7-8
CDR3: CASSSIAGGLVLSEQYF
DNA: TGTGCCAGCAGCTCAATAGCGGGAGGGCTTGTTCTGAGCGAGCAGTACTTC

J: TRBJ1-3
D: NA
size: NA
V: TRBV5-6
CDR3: CASRVRGSGGNTIYF
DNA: TGTGCCAGCAGGGTACGGGGCAGCGGGGGAAACACCATATATTTT

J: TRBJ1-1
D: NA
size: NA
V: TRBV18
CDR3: CASSLNRIQDTEAFF
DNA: TGTGCCAGCTCTCTAAATCGCATACAGGACACTGAAGCTTTCTTT

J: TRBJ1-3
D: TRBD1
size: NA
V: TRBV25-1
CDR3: CASSLMGQSAGNTIYF
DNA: TGTGCCAGCAGTCTAATGGGACAGAGCGCTGGAAACACCATATATTTT

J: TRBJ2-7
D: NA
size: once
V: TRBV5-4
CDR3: CASSPSGREDEQYF
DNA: TGTGCCAGCAGCCCCTCTGGACGGGAAGACGAGCAGTACTTC

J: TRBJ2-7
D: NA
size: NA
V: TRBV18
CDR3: CASSSRGQSTYEQYF
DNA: TGTGCCAGCTCTTCCCGTGGGCAGAGCACGTACGAGCAGTACTTC

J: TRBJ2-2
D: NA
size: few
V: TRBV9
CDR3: CASSVTLAPRWNIRNTGELFF
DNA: TGTGCCAGCAGCGTAACCCTGGCTCCTAGGTGGAACATAAGGAACACCGGGGAGCTGTTTTTT

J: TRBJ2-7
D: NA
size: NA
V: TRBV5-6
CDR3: CASNEQGYEQYF
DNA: TGTGCCAGCAACGAACAGGGATACGAGCAGTACTTC

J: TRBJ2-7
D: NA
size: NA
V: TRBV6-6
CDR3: CASSYWANSYEQYF
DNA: TGTGCCAGCAGTTACTGGGCGAACTCCTACGAGCAGTACTTC

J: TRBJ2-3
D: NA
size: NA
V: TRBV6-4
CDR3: CASRESAGTDTQYF
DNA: TGTGCCAGCAGAGAGTCAGCGGGCACAGATACGCAGTATTTT

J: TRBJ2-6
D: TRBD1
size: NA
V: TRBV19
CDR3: CASRGQVSSGANVLTF
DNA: TGTGCCAGTAGGGGACAGGTATCCTCTGGGGCCAACGTCCTGACTTTC

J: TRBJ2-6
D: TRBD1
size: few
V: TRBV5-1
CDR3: CASSYGQVFSGANVLTF
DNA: TGCGCCAGCAGCTACGGACAGGTTTTCTCTGGGGCCAACGTCCTGACTTTC

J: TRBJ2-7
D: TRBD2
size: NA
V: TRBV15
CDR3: CATSRTSGGALYEQYF
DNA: TGTGCCACCAGCAGAACTAGCGGGGGAGCCCTATACGAGCAGTACTTC

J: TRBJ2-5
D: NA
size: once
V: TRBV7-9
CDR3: CASSQVFFREEQETQYF
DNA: TGTGCCAGCAGCCAAGTCTTCTTCAGGGAAGAGCAAGAGACCCAGTACTTC

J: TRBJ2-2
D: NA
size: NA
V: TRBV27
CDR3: CASRPRPGSGTGELFF
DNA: TGTGCCAGCAGACCCCGACCGGGGTCGGGCACCGGGGAGCTGTTTTTT

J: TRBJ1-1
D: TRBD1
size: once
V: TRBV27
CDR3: CASSLEQGDTEAFF
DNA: TGTGCCAGCAGTTTAGAACAGGGGGACACTGAAGCTTTCTTT

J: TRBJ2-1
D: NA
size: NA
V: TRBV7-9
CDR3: CSGLPRGSNNEQFF
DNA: TGTTCCGGACTTCCTCGAGGGAGCAACAATGAGCAGTTCTTC

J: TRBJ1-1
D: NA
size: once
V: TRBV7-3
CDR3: CASSLRVDTEAFF
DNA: TGTGCCAGCAGCTTACGAGTTGACACTGAAGCTTTCTTT

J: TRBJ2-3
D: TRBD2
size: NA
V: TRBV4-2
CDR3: CASSRTSGRTDTQYF
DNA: TGTGCCAGCAGCCGGACTAGCGGGAGGACAGATACGCAGTATTTT

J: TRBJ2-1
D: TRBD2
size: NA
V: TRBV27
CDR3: CASSWGASGANEQFF
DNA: TGTGCCAGCAGTTGGGGGGCTAGCGGGGCCAATGAGCAGTTCTTC

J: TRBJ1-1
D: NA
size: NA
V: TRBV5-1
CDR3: CASSLEARAGTEAFF
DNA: TGCGCCAGCAGCTTGGAGGCCAGGGCGGGGACTGAAGCTTTCTTT

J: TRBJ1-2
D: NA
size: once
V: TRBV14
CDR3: CASSHGQRGGYTF
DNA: TGTGCCAGCAGCCATGGACAACGGGGGGGCTACACCTTC

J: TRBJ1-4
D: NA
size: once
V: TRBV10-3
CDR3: CAISKLPNNEKLFF
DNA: TGTGCCATCAGTAAACTCCCGAATAATGAAAAACTGTTTTTT

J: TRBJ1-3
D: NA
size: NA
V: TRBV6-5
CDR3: CASSLRDTSGNTIYF
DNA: TGTGCCAGCAGCCTCAGGGACACCTCTGGAAACACCATATATTTT

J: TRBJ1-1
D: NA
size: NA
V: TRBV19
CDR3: CASSMGGLGTEAFF
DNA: TGTGCCAGTAGTATGGGGGGGCTGGGCACTGAAGCTTTCTTT

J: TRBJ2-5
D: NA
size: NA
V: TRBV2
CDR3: CASIELRGGSGRTQYF
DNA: TGTGCCAGTATCGAGCTAAGGGGCGGTTCCGGAAGGACCCAGTACTTC

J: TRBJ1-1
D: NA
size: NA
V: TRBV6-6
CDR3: CASSLQENTEAFF
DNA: TGTGCCAGCAGTTTACAAGAGAACACTGAAGCTTTCTTT

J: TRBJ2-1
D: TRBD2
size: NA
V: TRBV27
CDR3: CASSPGTSGYNEQFF
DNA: TGTGCCAGCAGTCCCGGGACTAGCGGGTACAATGAGCAGTTCTTC

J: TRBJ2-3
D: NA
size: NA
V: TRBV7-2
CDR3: CASSSYGGTLSVDTQYF
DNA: TGTGCCAGCAGCTCTTACGGCGGGACTCTCAGTGTAGATACGCAGTATTTT

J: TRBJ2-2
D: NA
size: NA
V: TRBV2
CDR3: CASSEQFGPNTGELFF
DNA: TGTGCCAGCAGTGAACAGTTTGGGCCGAACACCGGGGAGCTGTTTTTT

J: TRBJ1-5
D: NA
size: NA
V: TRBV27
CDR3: CASSSSRFNQPQHF
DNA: TGTGCCAGCAGTTCTTCCAGATTTAATCAGCCCCAGCATTTT

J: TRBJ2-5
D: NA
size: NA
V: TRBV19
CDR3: CASSRSYREETQYF
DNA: TGTGCCAGTAGTAGGTCATACAGGGAAGAGACCCAGTACTTC

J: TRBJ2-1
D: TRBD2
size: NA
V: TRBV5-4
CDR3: CASSGSGGRRVSSYNEQFF
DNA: TGTGCCAGCAGCGGCTCCGGGGGGAGAAGGGTATCGTCCTACAATGAGCAGTTCTTC

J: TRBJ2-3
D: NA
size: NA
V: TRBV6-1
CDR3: CASSETTASTDTQYF
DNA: TGTGCCAGCAGTGAGACAACTGCTAGCACAGATACGCAGTATTTT

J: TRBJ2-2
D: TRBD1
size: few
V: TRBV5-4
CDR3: CASSSGTGVGELFF
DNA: TGTGCCAGCAGCTCCGGGACAGGGGTCGGGGAGCTGTTTTTT

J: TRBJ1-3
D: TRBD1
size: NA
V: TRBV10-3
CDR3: CAISINTGGYAGNTIYF
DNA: TGTGCCATCAGTATAAACACAGGGGGATATGCTGGAAACACCATATATTTT

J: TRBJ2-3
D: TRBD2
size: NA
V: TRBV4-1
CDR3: CASSQEELAGVLNTQYF
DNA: TGCGCCAGCAGCCAAGAAGAATTAGCGGGAGTGTTGAATACGCAGTATTTT

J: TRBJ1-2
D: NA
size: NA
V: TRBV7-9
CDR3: CASSLESGGIHYGYTF
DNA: TGTGCCAGCAGCTTAGAGTCAGGAGGGATCCACTATGGCTACACCTTC

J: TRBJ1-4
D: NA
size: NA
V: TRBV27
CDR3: CASSEGRGEKLFF
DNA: TGTGCCAGCAGTGAGGGACGGGGGGAAAAACTGTTTTTT

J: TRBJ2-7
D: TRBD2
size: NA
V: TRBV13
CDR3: CASSWEKTSGSYEQYF
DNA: TGTGCCAGCAGCTGGGAAAAGACTAGCGGTTCCTACGAGCAGTACTTC

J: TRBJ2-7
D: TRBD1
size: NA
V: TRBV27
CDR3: CASSFRQGFNEQYF
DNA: TGTGCCAGCAGTTTTAGACAGGGGTTTAACGAGCAGTACTTC

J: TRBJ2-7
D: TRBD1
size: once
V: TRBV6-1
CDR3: CASSTQTGGTYEQYF
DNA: TGTGCCAGCAGTACCCAGACAGGGGGGACCTACGAGCAGTACTTC

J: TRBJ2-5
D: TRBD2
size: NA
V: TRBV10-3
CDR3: CAISSGGQETQYF
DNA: TGTGCCATCTCCAGCGGGGGGCAAGAGACCCAGTACTTC

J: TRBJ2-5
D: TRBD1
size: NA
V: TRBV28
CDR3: CASSSGTGAQETQYF
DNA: TGTGCCAGCAGTTCCGGGACAGGGGCCCAAGAGACCCAGTACTTC

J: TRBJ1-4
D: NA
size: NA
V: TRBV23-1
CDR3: CASSPRGVIPNEKLFF
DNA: TGCGCCAGCAGCCCCCGCGGGGTCATACCTAATGAAAAACTGTTTTTT

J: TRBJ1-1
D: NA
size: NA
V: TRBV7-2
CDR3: CASSPGGEAFF
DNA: TGTGCCAGCAGCCCCGGCGGGGAAGCTTTCTTT

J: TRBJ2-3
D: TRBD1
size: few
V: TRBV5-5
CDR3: CASSLGGGSSDTQYF
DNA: TGTGCCAGCAGCTTGGGAGGGGGCAGCTCAGATACGCAGTATTTT

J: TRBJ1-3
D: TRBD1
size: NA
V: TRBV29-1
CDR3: CSVDSDRVGNTIYF
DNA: TGCAGCGTGGATTCGGACAGGGTTGGAAACACCATATATTTT

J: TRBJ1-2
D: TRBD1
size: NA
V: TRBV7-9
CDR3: CSSSFTGGTLSYGYTF
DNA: TGTTCCAGCAGCTTTACAGGGGGGACCCTAAGCTATGGCTACACCTTC

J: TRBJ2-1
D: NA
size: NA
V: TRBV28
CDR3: CASSLGHLHNEQFF
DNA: TGTGCCAGCAGTTTGGGGCACCTCCACAATGAGCAGTTCTTC

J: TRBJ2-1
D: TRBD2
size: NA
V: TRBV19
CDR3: CASRPGLASYNEQFF
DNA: TGTGCCAGTAGACCGGGACTAGCCTCCTACAATGAGCAGTTCTTC

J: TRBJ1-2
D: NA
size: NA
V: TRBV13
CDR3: CASSRGTTAFYGYTF
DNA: TGTGCCAGCAGCCGCGGGACGACGGCCTTCTATGGCTACACCTTC

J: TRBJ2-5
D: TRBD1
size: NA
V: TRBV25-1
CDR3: CAKPRGGTGIRETQYF
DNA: TGTGCCAAGCCTAGGGGGGGGACAGGGATTCGAGAGACCCAGTACTTC

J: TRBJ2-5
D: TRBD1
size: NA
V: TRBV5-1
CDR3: CASSLGTGQQETQYF
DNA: TGCGCCAGCAGCTTGGGGACAGGCCAACAAGAGACCCAGTACTTC